These 8 T cell receptor beta chains were all obtained from the same sample, sequenced in a study of blood T cells in healthy people across ages. With a J-beta primer mix and a sample-barcoded 5' primer, a second PCR ran about 7 to 12 cycles. TCRdb processed the 5' RACE reads anew with MiXCR; each CDR3 protein has one entry. The profile shows about a million distinct CDR3 sequences, just over 50% of them singletons. What was sequenced was blood. The receptors come from a woman aged 55-70 years in good health.

In this sample, this clonotype turned up once. This chain connects TRBV20-1 to TRBJ2-6, with unresolved D. The CDR3 sequence is 15 residues long. Trimming shortened V by 1 base and J by 0 bases, and 7 bases separated the two germline ends. Germline loops: CDR1 DFQATT, CDR2 SNEGSKA (reference sequence). For the CDR3, the DNA is TGCAGTGCTAGAGTACGAAGCTCTGGGGCCAACGTCCTGACTTTC. Amino acids: CSARVRSSGANVLTF.

A few counts support this clonotype. This rearrangement joins TRBV28 to TRBJ2-5, with a tentative D call TRBD1 (6 bases). CDR3 length: 16 residues. Trimming shortened V by 6 bases and J by 2 bases, and 19 bases separated the two germline ends. Germline-derived CDR1 and CDR2 are MDHEN and SYDVKM. The CDR3 DNA sequence: TGTGCCAGCAGCCCGGGACCCAGGGGAAGTCAAGAGACCCAGTACTTC. It yields the protein CASSPGPRGSQETQYF.

This clonotype showed up just a few times. The chain couples TRBV12-3 or TRBV12-4 to TRBJ2-7, with 9 bases aligning to TRBD1. This CDR3 spans 13 amino acids. Trimming cost V 6 bases and J 3 bases; bases outside gene matches: 3. The CDR3 region is CASRQGALYEQYF. CDR3 nucleotide sequence: TGTGCCAGCAGACAGGGGGCCCTCTACGAGCAGTACTTC.

This clonotype was counted ten times or more. The rearrangement joins TRBV12-3 or TRBV12-4 to TRBJ1-2; 7 bases are a match to TRBD1. With 3 bases clipped from V and 2 bases from J, the junction kept 6 bases outside the gene matches. The CDR3 has 15 residues. The CDR3 protein is CASSLRQGQNYGYTF. The CDR3, as DNA: TGTGCCAGCAGTTTGAGACAGGGCCAAAACTATGGCTACACCTTC.

DNA for the CDR3: TGCGCCAGCAGCCAAGAATCACGCAGGGTAGGCACAGATACGCAGTATTTT. Translating gives CASSQESRRVGTDTQYF. The rearrangement joins TRBV4-1 to TRBJ2-3; perhaps TRBD1 as D (5 bases). The germline V gene has CDR1 MGHRA and CDR2 YSYEKL. The germline V and J ends were trimmed by 0 bases and 1 base, with 14 bases remaining between them. This CDR3 spans 17 amino acids.

The chain has TRBV12-3 or TRBV12-4 and TRBJ2-2; unclear D gene. The CDR3 length is 14 residues. Between the trimmed V and J ends, which lost 3 bases and 4 bases, there was a span of 9 bases. The CDR3 loop is CASSFWGATGELFF. In DNA form, the CDR3 reads TGTGCCAGCAGTTTTTGGGGTGCCACCGGGGAGCTGTTTTTT.

The CDR3 spells CSARSWFPGTGSSYEQYF. The CDR3 DNA reads as TGCAGTGCTAGATCATGGTTCCCCGGGACGGGGAGCTCCTACGAGCAGTACTTC. The genes are TRBV20-1 and TRBJ2-7; D assignment may be TRBD1 or TRBD2 (5 bases each). The ends were cut back, 2 bases at V and 0 bases at J, with 23 bases in the middle. The CDR3 spans 18 residues. Germline V gene data show CDR1 as DFQATT and CDR2 as SNEGSKA (reference sequence).

The CDR3 region is CASSTGLTPYTGELFF. CDR3 in DNA: TGTGCCAGCAGTACCGGTCTCACACCGTACACCGGGGAGCTGTTTTTT. This chain connects TRBV6-2 or TRBV6-3 to TRBJ2-2; D uncertain. The CDR3 is made up of 16 amino acids. Trimming cost V 5 bases and J 3 bases, with 16 bases left between them. Germline V gives CDR1 MNHEY, CDR2 SVGEGT.